The next 10 T cell receptor beta chains were all read from a single sample in a study of blood T cell repertoires in COVID-19. Sequencing was performed with immunoSEQ multiplex PCR; in TCRdb, only in-frame clones are kept and a portion is missing. The sample consists of under 250,000 clones, around 88% of them appearing once. Sequencing input: peripheral blood. Source of these receptors: a man aged 80 or over with acute or convalescent COVID-19.

V is TRBV5-4 and J is TRBJ1-1, with D hard to call. The germline gives CDR1 SGHNT, CDR2 YYREEE (reference sequence). Trimming cost V 6 bases and J 1 base, with 13 bases left between them. The CDR3 loop spans 14 amino acids. The DNA of the CDR3 is TGTGCCAGCAAATCCGGACGGGAGAACACTGAAGCTTTCTTT. Translating it yields CASKSGRENTEAFF.

The chain joins TRBV29-1 to TRBJ2-1; 11 nucleotides match TRBD2. The CDR3 length is 17 residues. The germline V gene has CDR1 SQVTM and CDR2 ANQGSEA. With V trimmed by 6 bases and J by 0 bases, 10 bases remained unmatched. The CDR3 DNA reads as TGCAGCGTAGGGACTAGCGGCCTCGAGGGCTCCTACAATGAGCAGTTCTTC. Translation: CSVGTSGLEGSYNEQFF.

The chain's CDR3 is CASSLTTATSPRGQYF. Written as DNA, the CDR3 is TGTGCCAGCAGCTTAACCACCGCTACTAGTCCCCGTGGGCAGTACTTC. The rearrangement joins TRBV7-2 to TRBJ2-7; weak D call: TRBD2 (5 bases). V was pared by 2 bases and J by 9 bases, with 23 bases between. The CDR3 sequence is 16 residues long. The germline gives CDR1 SGHTA, CDR2 FQGNSA.

A remark on this clone: The sample holds other DNA sequences that translate to the same CDR3. This chain joins TRBV4-3 and TRBJ2-6, with no clear D. The length of the CDR3 is 15 residues. The V and J ends lost 0 bases and 0 bases respectively, with 3 bases between them. Germline CDR1 reads LGHNA; CDR2 reads YSLEER. The CDR3 reads CASSQDSSGANVLTF. Here the CDR3 DNA reads TGCGCCAGCAGCCAAGATAGCTCTGGGGCCAACGTCCTGACTTTC.

The rearrangement links TRBV29-1 to TRBJ1-4; tentatively, D is TRBD1 (5 bases). Germline assignment: CDR1 SQVTM and CDR2 ANQGSEA. The CDR3 covers 13 residues. Trimming took 6 bases from V and 7 from J, leaving 15 bases between them. The CDR3 region is CSVGWGTAEKLFF. In DNA form, the CDR3 reads TGCAGCGTGGGTTGGGGCACCGCTGAAAAACTGTTTTTT.

The rearrangement uses TRBV7-3 and TRBJ2-1, with TRBD2 identical over 14 bases. V lost 5 bases, J lost 8 bases, and 5 bases stayed unmatched. The germline V gene encodes CDR1 SGHTA and CDR2 FQGTGA. There are 15 residues in the CDR3. The CDR3 is CASSRGLAGEDEQFF. The CDR3 nucleotides read TGTGCCAGCAGCCGGGGACTAGCGGGAGAAGATGAGCAGTTCTTC.

The chain carries TRBV2 and TRBJ2-7; 9 bases are shared with TRBD1. The germline V gene encodes CDR1 SNHLY and CDR2 FYNNEI. This CDR3 region has 15 residues. Trimming took 8 bases from V and 0 from J; bases not matched to a gene: 8. In DNA, the CDR3 is TGTGCCAGCGCTACTCCGGACAGGGGCTCCTACGAGCAGTACTTC. Residues: CASATPDRGSYEQYF.

The V call is TRBV4-2, the J call TRBJ2-1; no reliable D call. Germline V CDR1 and CDR2: LGHNA, YNFKEQ. This CDR3 has 13 residues. Trimming took off 3 bases at V and 5 bases at J, with 8 bases between the two ends. CDR3 sequence: CASSHGANNEQFF. In nucleotides, the CDR3 is TGTGCCAGCAGCCATGGAGCAAACAATGAGCAGTTCTTC.

The chain is built from TRBV24-1 and TRBJ1-6, with TRBD1 matching 7 bases. Germline assignment: CDR1 KGHDR and CDR2 SFDVKD. This CDR3 contains 14 residues. J gave up 6 bases and V 6 bases, and 4 bases lay outside the gene matches. CDR3 residues: CATSKGQPNSPLHF. For the CDR3, the DNA is TGTGCCACCAGTAAGGGACAGCCTAATTCACCCCTCCACTTT.

The CDR3 DNA reads TGTGCCAGCAGTCCGACAAGACAGGGGGCCGAGACCCAGTACTTC. Its protein is CASSPTRQGAETQYF. The chain links TRBV6-1 to TRBJ2-5; TRBD1 matches 10 bases. The CDR3 totals 15 residues. J lost 5 bases, V lost 5 bases, and 8 bases had no gene match. CDR1 and CDR2 from the germline V gene are MNHNS and SASEGT.